This T cell receptor (beta chain) was captured by sequencing in a study of T cells after yellow fever vaccination. Study-level points and caveats: Weaker, the secondary response peaked sooner, at day 5 versus 15. There was a small share of clonotypes that showed up in both the CD4 and CD8 compartments. In post-booster samples, most primary-vaccination clones reappeared (about 95% CD4, roughly 88% CD8).

This CDR3 contains 14 residues. J gave up 10 bases and V 3 bases, and 9 bases lay outside the gene matches. This clonotype was observed at least ten times. The target antigen is unknown. 5'RACE template switching added a universal primer site and UMIs to TCR cDNA. TCRdb reanalysed the 5' RACE reads using MiXCR and keeps one entry per CDR3 protein. This sample has some 240,000 distinct CDR3 sequences, with around 3.5% found just once. Material: PBMCs, obtained 15 days after the yellow fever booster vaccination. The clonotype was recovered from a man between 18 and 29 years old who received the YFV17D yellow fever vaccine. The chain couples TRBV12-3 or TRBV12-4 to TRBJ2-1; TRBD1 agrees at 7 bases. The CDR3 protein is CASSLRTGLPEQFF. The CDR3 region has the DNA TGTGCCAGCAGTTTGCGGACAGGCCTTCCGGAGCAGTTCTTC.